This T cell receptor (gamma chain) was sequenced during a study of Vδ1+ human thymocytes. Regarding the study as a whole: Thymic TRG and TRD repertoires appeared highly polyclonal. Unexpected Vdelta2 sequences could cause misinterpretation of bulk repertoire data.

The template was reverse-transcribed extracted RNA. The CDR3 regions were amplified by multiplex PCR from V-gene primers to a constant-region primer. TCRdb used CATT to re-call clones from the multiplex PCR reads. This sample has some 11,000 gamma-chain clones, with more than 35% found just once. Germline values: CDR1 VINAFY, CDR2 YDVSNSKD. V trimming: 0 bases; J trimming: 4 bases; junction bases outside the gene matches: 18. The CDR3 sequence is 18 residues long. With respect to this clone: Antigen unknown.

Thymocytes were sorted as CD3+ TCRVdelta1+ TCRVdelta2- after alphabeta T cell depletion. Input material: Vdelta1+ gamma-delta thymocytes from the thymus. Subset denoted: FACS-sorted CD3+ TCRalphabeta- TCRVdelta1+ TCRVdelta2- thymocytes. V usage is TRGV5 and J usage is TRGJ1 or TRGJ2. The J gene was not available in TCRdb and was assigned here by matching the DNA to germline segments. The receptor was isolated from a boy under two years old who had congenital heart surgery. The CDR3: CATWDRRDYYATYYKKLF. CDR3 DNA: TGTGCCACCTGGGACAGGCGAGACTACTATGCGACGTATTATAAGAAACTCTTT.